These 28 T cell receptor beta chains originate from one sample sequenced in a study of early T cells in non-severe SARS-CoV-2 infection. TCRdb passed the 5' RACE reads through MiXCR, listing each CDR3 protein once. The sample lists about 53,000 distinct CDR3 sequences; 9.5% to 15% were seen once. The sequencing used whole blood, collected at baseline. The receptor source for this set is an adult who was a healthcare worker with PCR-confirmed SARS-CoV-2 infection or an uninfected control (not recorded which).

This chain connects TRBV4-3 to TRBJ2-7; D gene uncertain. The CDR3 extends over 14 amino acids. The germline V gene encodes CDR1 LGHNA and CDR2 YSLEER. Trimming removed 3 bases at V and 1 base at J, with 10 bases between. CDR3 bases: TGCGCCAGCAGCCAGATAGCCTTTTCCTACGAGCAGTACTTC. Its translation: CASSQIAFSYEQYF.

The CDR3 sequence is CASSFGSETQYF. As DNA, the CDR3 is TGTGCCAGCAGCTTTGGGTCCGAGACCCAGTACTTC. This chain links TRBV7-2 with TRBJ2-5; D ambiguous. The V end was cut by 3 bases, the J end by 5 bases, with 7 bases between. CDR1 is SGHTA and CDR2 is FQGNSA in the germline V gene. The CDR3 length is 12 residues.

The V gene is TRBV7-7, the J gene TRBJ2-3; D is ambiguous. The germline V gene has CDR1 SSHAT and CDR2 FNYEAQ (reference sequence). The V gene lost 0 bases and the J gene lost 1 base, with 14 bases spanning the gap. The CDR3 spans 17 residues. The CDR3 region is CASSLAPAGSGTDTQYF. Here the CDR3 DNA reads TGTGCCAGCAGCTTAGCGCCGGCAGGATCCGGCACAGATACGCAGTATTTT.

This clonotype was counted ten times or more. The chain couples TRBV10-3 to TRBJ2-3; 10 bases agree with TRBD1. The CDR3 has 13 amino acids. Germline V gene lookup returns CDR1 ENHRY and CDR2 SYGVKD. V lost 7 bases and J lost 5; bases outside the gene matches: 3. The CDR3 protein is CAINGQGGDTQYF. CDR3 in DNA: TGTGCCATCAACGGACAGGGGGGAGATACGCAGTATTTT.

This clonotype was counted between two and nine times. This chain joins TRBV5-6 and TRBJ1-1; D might be TRBD1 (5 bases). CDR1 and CDR2 (germline): SGHDT, YYEEEE. Trimming stripped 0 bases from V and 11 bases from J, with 17 bases between. The CDR3 spans 14 residues. The chain's CDR3 is CASSLGRATPTAFF. Here the CDR3 DNA reads TGTGCCAGCAGCTTGGGCAGGGCCACCCCGACGGCTTTCTTT.

Many counts were recorded for this clonotype. The chain carries TRBV20-1 and TRBJ1-5, with D maybe TRBD1 (5 bases). The CDR3 extends over 17 amino acids. Trimming removed 3 bases from V and 5 bases from J, with 23 bases in between. The germline V gene has CDR1 DFQATT and CDR2 SNEGSKA (reference sequence). CDR3 residues: CSASSSRRGTQDQPQHF. In DNA, the CDR3 is TGCAGTGCTAGTTCGTCTAGGAGAGGGACCCAGGATCAGCCCCAGCATTTT.

This clonotype was observed at least ten times. The chain employs TRBV13 and TRBJ1-1; D might be TRBD1 (6 bases). The CDR3 consists of 14 residues. Germline CDR1 and CDR2: PRHDT and FYEKMQ (reference sequence). The ends were cut back, 5 bases at V and 0 bases at J, with 10 bases in the middle. CDR3 residues: CASSATGLNTEAFF. CDR3 bases: TGTGCCAGCAGCGCAACAGGGCTGAACACTGAAGCTTTCTTT. Using reference TRBV13 and TRBJ1-1 for the parts outside the CDR3, the full variable domain is AAGVIQSPRHLIKEKRETATLKCYPIPRHDTVYWYQQGPGQDPQFLISFYEKMQSDKGSIPDRFSAQQFSDYHSELNMSSLELGDSALYFCASSATGLNTEAFFGQGTRLTVV.

Concerning this clonotype itself: The CDR3 does not end in the conserved phenylalanine or tryptophan, so this is likely a read error. The chain recombines TRBV11-2 with TRBJ2-7; tentative D call: TRBD2 (6 bases). Germline V gene sequence: CDR1 SGHAT, CDR2 FQNNGV. The CDR3 contains 16 residues. V lost 1 base and J 2 bases, leaving 15 bases between the germline ends. The CDR3: CASSLVSRGKTYEQYL. CDR3 DNA sequence: TGTGCCAGCAGCTTAGTGTCGCGCGGGAAGACCTACGAGCAGTACTTG.

The table lists this clonotype with a few counts. The chain uses TRBV3-1 and TRBJ2-7; no clear D. Trimming cost V 4 bases and J 5 bases, with 9 bases left between them. Per the germline V gene, CDR1 is LGHDT and CDR2 is YNNKEL (reference sequence). This CDR3 region has 12 residues. The CDR3 DNA is TGTGCCAGCAGCCCCCTGGGGAACGAGCAGTACTTC. As protein: CASSPLGNEQYF.

This chain links TRBV25-1 with TRBJ1-3; 12 bases align to TRBD1. Per the germline V gene, CDR1 is MGHDK and CDR2 is SYGVNS. V lost 4 bases to trimming and J lost 3 bases; unmatched junction nucleotides: 1. The CDR3 consists of 15 residues. CDR3 amino acids: CASSGDRGLGNTIYF. DNA of the CDR3: TGTGCCAGCAGTGGGGACAGGGGGCTTGGAAACACCATATATTTT.

This clonotype appeared a few times. The gene calls are TRBV7-2 and TRBJ2-7; D gene uncertain. This CDR3 comprises 11 residues. Per the germline V gene, CDR1 is SGHTA and CDR2 is FQGNSA. The ends were cut back, 4 bases at V and 3 bases at J, with 4 bases in the middle. The CDR3 bases are TGTGCCAGCAGCTCCCACTACGAGCAGTACTTC. Protein: CASSSHYEQYF.

This clonotype was seen a handful of times. The chain couples TRBV24-1 to TRBJ2-3, with a possible D match to TRBD2 (7 bases). V was shortened by 3 bases and J by 5 bases, with 17 bases between the two germline ends. Germline V gene sequence: CDR1 KGHDR, CDR2 SFDVKD. This CDR3 comprises 16 residues. The CDR3 DNA follows: TGTGCCACCAGTGATCCCAGGCGGGGGCTACAAGATACGCAGTATTTT. This codes for CATSDPRRGLQDTQYF.

This clonotype showed up many times. The chain uses TRBV5-4 and TRBJ2-7, with 12 bases fitting TRBD2. The CDR3 is made up of 15 amino acids. After removal of 4 bases from V and 4 bases from J, the junction contained 6 bases not matched to a gene. Germline CDR1 SGHNT, CDR2 YYREEE (reference sequence). This CDR3 reads CASSRTSGKQYEQYF. CDR3 DNA sequence: TGTGCCAGCAGCCGGACTAGCGGGAAACAATACGAGCAGTACTTC.

In this sample, this clonotype turned up a few times. The gene calls are TRBV29-1 and TRBJ2-2, with D maybe TRBD1 (5 bases). Trimming pared 4 bases from V and 7 bases from J, leaving 16 bases between. The CDR3 covers 14 residues. Germline-derived CDR1 and CDR2 are SQVTM and ANQGSEA. The CDR3 protein is CSVGLREDHGELFF. The CDR3 DNA follows: TGCAGCGTTGGTCTCAGGGAAGATCACGGGGAGCTGTTTTTT.

This clonotype was counted a few times. This chain joins TRBV27 and TRBJ2-7, with TRBD1 identical over 9 bases. The CDR3 covers 14 residues. Unmatched junction bases numbered 4, after V lost 3 bases and J lost 4 bases. The V gene's germline CDR1 is MNHEY and CDR2 SMNVEV (reference sequence). In DNA form, the CDR3 reads TGTGCCAGCAGTTTTGGACAGGGGATTTACGAGCAGTACTTC. Protein product: CASSFGQGIYEQYF.

This clonotype was detected only a few times. This chain joins TRBV11-2 and TRBJ1-2; no firm D call. Germline loops: CDR1 SGHAT, CDR2 FQNNGV. The V gene lost 0 bases and the J gene lost 2 bases, with 10 bases spanning the gap. This CDR3 is built from 15 residues. The CDR3 DNA sequence: TGTGCCAGCAGCTTAGATCGGGGTTCAAACTATGGCTACACCTTC. Encoded protein: CASSLDRGSNYGYTF.

This clonotype was counted between two and nine times. This chain joins TRBV28 and TRBJ2-5, with D perhaps TRBD1 (5 bases). CDR1 is MDHEN and CDR2 is SYDVKM in the germline V gene. V was pared by 3 bases and J by 0 bases, with 8 bases between. The CDR3 length is 14 residues. The CDR3 sequence: CASSFNRYQETQYF. CDR3 nucleotides: TGTGCCAGCAGTTTCAACAGGTACCAAGAGACCCAGTACTTC.

This clonotype has more than one count but fewer than ten. CDR3 DNA: TGTGCCAGCAGTTACAAAACACCGGGGGAGCTGTTTTTT. As protein: CASSYKTPGELFF. The chain uses TRBV6-6 and TRBJ2-2; no reliable D call. V lost 2 bases and J lost 8, with 9 bases in between. This CDR3 comprises 13 residues. Germline lookup yields CDR1 MNHNY and CDR2 SVGAGI (reference sequence).

The V and J genes are TRBV28 and TRBJ1-4; D is uncertain. This CDR3 has 14 amino acids. V dropped 3 bases and J dropped 2 bases, with 7 bases sitting between them. CDR1 is MDHEN and CDR2 is SYDVKM in the germline V gene. CDR3 sequence reads: CASSFVETNEKLFF. The CDR3 nucleotides are TGTGCCAGCAGTTTCGTAGAGACTAATGAAAAACTGTTTTTT.

Many counts were recorded for this clonotype. This sequence joins TRBV5-1 and TRBJ2-3; D is uncertain. V was trimmed by 0 bases and J by 1 base, leaving 3 bases between them. Per germline, CDR1 SGHRS and CDR2 YFSETQ. This CDR3 comprises 13 residues. The CDR3 spells CASSLAGTDTQYF. DNA of the CDR3: TGCGCCAGCAGCTTGGCCGGCACAGATACGCAGTATTTT.

The gene calls are TRBV20-1 and TRBJ2-7; D is uncertain. This CDR3 region has 13 residues. Germline V gene lookup returns CDR1 DFQATT and CDR2 SNEGSKA (reference sequence). V was shortened by 1 base and J by 6 bases, with 13 bases between the two germline ends. Here the CDR3 reads CSARGLDWGEQYF. In DNA, the CDR3 is TGCAGTGCTAGAGGATTAGACTGGGGCGAGCAGTACTTC.

This clonotype was counted only a few times. V usage is TRBV5-6 and J usage is TRBJ2-3; D not certain. The germline CDR1 and CDR2 sequences are SGHDT and YYEEEE. V was trimmed by 2 bases and J by 4 bases, leaving 14 bases between them. The CDR3 is made up of 15 amino acids. CDR3 sequence: CASSLVSRRADTQYF. In DNA, the CDR3 is TGTGCCAGCAGCTTAGTTTCCAGACGGGCAGATACGCAGTATTTT.

The chain combines TRBV29-1 with TRBJ1-2; no firm D call. CDR3 length equals 12 residues. Per germline, CDR1 SQVTM and CDR2 ANQGSEA. V lost 3 bases to trimming and J lost 11 bases, with 16 bases between them. CDR3 amino acids: CSVDEGPLLYTF. CDR3 in DNA: TGCAGCGTTGACGAGGGCCCCCTCTTATACACCTTC.

This chain links TRBV6-5 with TRBJ1-5; possibly TRBD1 for D (6 bases). V dropped 5 bases and J dropped 1 base, with 9 bases sitting between them. Germline lookup yields CDR1 MNHEY and CDR2 SVGAGI. The CDR3 extends over 14 amino acids. In DNA, the CDR3 is TGTGCCAGCAGTGGGGGCAGGAGCAATCAGCCCCAGCATTTT. This encodes CASSGGRSNQPQHF.

There are many counts of this clonotype. The chain combines TRBV20-1 with TRBJ2-7, with 8 nucleotides matching TRBD2. V was clipped by 3 bases and J by 3 bases; unmatched bases: 4. The CDR3 sequence is 13 residues long. Germline CDR1 is DFQATT and CDR2 is SNEGSKA (reference sequence). For the CDR3, the DNA is TGCAGTGCTAGGGGGACTAGAGACTACGAGCAGTACTTC. Its translation is CSARGTRDYEQYF.

This chain links TRBV11-2 with TRBJ2-2; D is uncertain. Trimming took 4 bases from V and 11 from J, leaving 8 bases between them. The CDR3 covers 11 residues. Germline assignment: CDR1 SGHAT and CDR2 FQNNGV. The DNA for the CDR3 is TGTGCCAGCAGCTCCGTACGTGAGCTGTTTTTT. It is translated as CASSSVRELFF.

The gene calls are TRBV6-6 and TRBJ2-3; D remains ambiguous. This CDR3 is 11 amino acids long. Between the trimmed V and J ends, which lost 8 bases and 2 bases, there was a span of 5 bases. Germline CDR1 reads MNHNY; CDR2 reads SVGAGI (reference sequence). This CDR3 is CASASTDTQYF. The CDR3, as DNA: TGTGCCAGCGCCTCCACAGATACGCAGTATTTT.

The J gene is TRBJ2-7, the V gene TRBV19; 8 bases agree with TRBD1. This CDR3 has 13 amino acids. Germline V gene lookup returns CDR1 LNHDA and CDR2 SQIVND (reference sequence). With 11 bases clipped from V and 5 bases from J, the junction kept 11 bases outside the gene matches. The CDR3 DNA reads as TGTGCCTCAAGAGGACAGGGTTTCCACGAGCAGTACTTC. This codes for CASRGQGFHEQYF. The full variable domain, completed using reference TRBV19 and TRBJ2-7, is DGGITQSPKYLFRKEGQNVTLSCEQNLNHDAMYWYRQDPGQGLRLIYYSQIVNDFQKGDIAEGYSVSREKKESFPLTVTSAQKNPTAFYLCASRGQGFHEQYFGPGTRLTVT.